This T cell receptor beta chain was identified in a study of blood T cells in healthy people across ages. Next came a second PCR, run for about 6 to 11 cycles, which used a sample-barcoded 5' primer along with a J-beta primer mix. TCRdb re-called the 5' RACE reads with MiXCR, one entry per CDR3 protein. Among roughly 560,000 distinct CDR3 sequences, 24% were seen once, and the ten largest hold around 10%. This clonotype appeared a few times. The antigen is not known. Study outcomes and limitations: Whereas aged donors had fewer naive CD4+ cells, long-lived donors had more of them and higher diversity.

Germline V gene data show CDR1 as LGHDT and CDR2 as YNNKEL (reference sequence). The CDR3 is 16 amino acids. The ends were cut back, 1 base at V and 0 bases at J, with 10 bases in the middle. Separately, the same data were catalogued under a study of T cells of mothers and their children.

The sequence came from a boy aged 5-17 years in good health. The sample was blood. The V gene is TRBV3-1, the J gene TRBJ1-3; D remains unclear. The CDR3 region has the DNA TGTGCCAGCAGCCAAGTAGGACGCTCCTCTGGAAACACCATATATTTT. Its protein product is CASSQVGRSSGNTIYF.